The subject of this entry is one T cell receptor beta chain. V was cut by 2 bases and J by 9 bases, with 17 bases left in between. In germline, CDR1 is MGHRA, CDR2 YSYEKL. The CDR3 runs to 15 residues. The source of the sample is a study of blood T cell repertoires in COVID-19. Across the study: T cells, B-cell-depleted T cells, or PBMCs provided the cDNA or gDNA that served as material.

Cohort 3 recovery required two negative PCRs, clearance, or symptom resolution. Method: immunoSEQ multiplex PCR; TCRdb's copy keeps in-frame clones and lacks some. This table holds about 160,000 clones, around nine tenths found once. The TCR was taken from a woman in her 50s who had recovered from COVID-19. The specimen was PBMCs or T cells enriched from blood (not recorded which). V gene TRBV4-1 combines with J gene TRBJ2-1, with D possibly being TRBD1 (6 bases). The CDR3 coding sequence is TGCGCCAGCAGCCAATCGGGACAAGGAGTAAGTGAGCAGTTCTTC. This encodes CASSQSGQGVSEQFF.